The clone carrying this T cell receptor beta chain was found a few times. The source of the sample is a study of CD8 T cells in ankylosing spondylitis. With 0 bases removed from V and 4 bases from J, the gap between germline ends came to 11 bases. From germline, CDR1 is MNHEY and CDR2 SVGAGI. This CDR3 comprises 15 residues. Construction of TCR beta libraries was performed using quantitative 5'-RACE with molecular barcodes. TCRdb re-analysed the 5' RACE reads in MiXCR, keeping a single row per CDR3 protein. This sample has 210,000 or so distinct CDR3 sequences, with around 24% found just once. The TCR originated in a male donor with ankylosing spondylitis or in good health (not recorded which). Input material: blood, either unsorted or a sorted T cell fraction (not recorded which). The J gene is TRBJ2-3, the V gene TRBV6-5; D unresolved. The DNA of the CDR3 is TGTGCCAGCAGTTACTCAGGCCCCCCAGCAGATACGCAGTATTTT. This translates into CASSYSGPPADTQYF.